The 4 T cell receptor beta chains reported below all come from one sample, sequenced in a study of patients and donors after allogeneic stem cell transplantation. Using its own MiXCR run on the RT-PCR reads, TCRdb lists one record per CDR3 protein. The data show 190,000 or so distinct CDR3 sequences, with around two fifths seen just once and about 9.9% held by the top ten. Sequenced input: blood, either unsorted or a sorted T cell fraction (not recorded which). The receptors here all came from a human donor who was either an allogeneic HSCT recipient or a stem cell or donor lymphocyte infusion donor (not recorded which). It is not recorded whose cells these are; they may come from a transplant donor.

The rearrangement joins TRBV4-3 to TRBJ1-2; TRBD1 is a possible D gene (6 bases). Germline V gene sequence: CDR1 LGHNA, CDR2 YSLEER. Trimming took off 3 bases at V and 0 bases at J, with 8 bases between the two ends. CDR3 length equals 14 residues. As DNA, the CDR3 is TGCGCCAGCAGCCATACAGGGACTAACTATGGCTACACCTTC. Protein: CASSHTGTNYGYTF.

There are a few counts of this clonotype. V and J are TRBV29-1 and TRBJ1-2; D ambiguous. The CDR3 contains 13 residues. Germline CDR1 and CDR2: SQVTM and ANQGSEA. V was cut by 3 bases and J by 8 bases, with 16 bases left in between. This CDR3 reads CSVDSVPGGGYTF. CDR3 nucleotide sequence: TGCAGCGTTGATAGCGTCCCAGGCGGCGGCTACACCTTC.

There are a few counts of this clonotype. The chain links TRBV6-2 or TRBV6-3 to TRBJ2-7; unclear D gene. Germline-derived CDR1 and CDR2 are MNHEY and SVGEGT. Trimming cost V 0 bases and J 0 bases, with 6 bases left between them. The CDR3 contains 14 residues. CDR3 in amino acids: CASSYSQSSYEQYF. The DNA for the CDR3 is TGTGCCAGCAGTTACTCGCAGAGCTCCTACGAGCAGTACTTC.

The chain uses TRBV4-3 and TRBJ2-1, with D unclear. Germline loops: CDR1 LGHNA, CDR2 YSLEER. V lost 0 bases, J lost 4 bases, and 4 bases lay in between. CDR3 length: 13 amino acids. The CDR3 here is CASSQEGYNEQFF. DNA for the CDR3: TGCGCCAGCAGCCAAGAGGGATACAATGAGCAGTTCTTC.